The clone carrying this T cell receptor beta chain occurred many times. The data were taken from a study of T cells in Graves' hyperthyroidism and ophthalmopathy. Amplified regions were TCR beta CDR3 sequences from RNA transcripts. First-round RT-PCR with HTBI primers amplified the TCR CDR3 region. TCRdb used MiXCR to reprocess the multiplex PCR reads, holding one entry per CDR3 protein. The sample carries 500,000 to 650,000 distinct CDR3 sequences, over 15% recorded once. Exclusion of patients followed from uncontrolled infection, other autoimmune disease, pregnancy or lactation. CDR3 length equals 14 residues. Germline V gene data show CDR1 as GTSNPN and CDR2 as SVGIG (reference sequence). Between the trimmed V and J ends, which lost 0 bases and 4 bases, there was a span of 10 bases.

The receptor was isolated from a woman between 18 and 29 years old with Graves' ophthalmopathy. V is TRBV30 and J is TRBJ1-5; D unresolved. Source material: blood. The chain's CDR3 is CAWSVTSNNQPQHF. For the CDR3, the DNA is TGTGCCTGGAGTGTAACGTCAAATAATCAGCCCCAGCATTTT.